This T cell receptor beta chain appears in the sequencing data of a study of cytomegalovirus exposure and HLA in healthy donors. General study results and limits: High specificity and sensitivity for cytomegalovirus status were reported for the classifier. Among immune exposure information, only CMV serostatus was available.

The ends were cut back, 5 bases at V and 5 bases at J, with 14 bases in the middle. The CDR3 loop spans 14 amino acids. The germline V gene has CDR1 SGDLS and CDR2 YYNGEE. The PCR had 60 Vbeta and 13 Jbeta primers. The assay was immunoSEQ multiplex PCR, and TCRdb's table has in-frame clones only and misses some. This table holds fewer than 200,000 clones, roughly 76% found once. This clone was detected only a few times. The antigen is unknown. Input material: PBMCs. The sequence derives from a woman aged 50 to 60 in good health and CMV-seronegative. The V gene is TRBV9, the J gene TRBJ2-1, with a possible D match to TRBD1 (6 bases). The CDR3 sequence is CASSTRTANNEQFF. CDR3 DNA: TGTGCCAGCAGTACAAGGACAGCGAACAATGAGCAGTTCTTC.